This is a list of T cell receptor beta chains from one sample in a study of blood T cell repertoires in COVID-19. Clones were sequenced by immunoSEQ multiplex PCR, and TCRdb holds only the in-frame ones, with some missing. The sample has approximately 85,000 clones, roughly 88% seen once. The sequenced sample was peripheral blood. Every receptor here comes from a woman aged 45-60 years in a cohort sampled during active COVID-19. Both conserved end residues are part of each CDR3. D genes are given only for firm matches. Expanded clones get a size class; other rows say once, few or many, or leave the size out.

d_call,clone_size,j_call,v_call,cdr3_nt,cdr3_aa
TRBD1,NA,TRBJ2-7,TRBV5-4,TGTGCCAGCAGCTTAACCGGGACAGGGAGTCGAGAGCAGTACTTC,CASSLTGTGSREQYF
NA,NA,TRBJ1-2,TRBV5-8,TGTGCCAGCAGGGCTCCCTCCCGGGATGGCTACACCTTC,CASRAPSRDGYTF
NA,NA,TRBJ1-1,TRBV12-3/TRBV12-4,TGTGCCAGCAGTTTATCCCAGTGGACTGAAGCTTTCTTT,CASSLSQWTEAFF
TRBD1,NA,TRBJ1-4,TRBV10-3,TGTGCCATCACGGACAGGGGGCGCTGCGAAAAACTGTTTTTT,CAITDRGRCEKLFF
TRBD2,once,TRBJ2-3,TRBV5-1,TGCGCCAGCAGCCGTCCGGCTAGCGGTTACACAGATACGCAGTATTTT,CASSRPASGYTDTQYF
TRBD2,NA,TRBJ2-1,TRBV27,TGTGCCAGCAGTCCCGGGACTAGCGGGAAGGTTGAGCAGTTCTTC,CASSPGTSGKVEQFF
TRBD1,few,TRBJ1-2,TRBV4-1,TGCGCCAGCAGCCAATCCGGGACAGTTTCTATTGGCTACACCTTC,CASSQSGTVSIGYTF
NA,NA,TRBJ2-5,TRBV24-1,TGTGCCACCAGTGATTTGCAGGCCACGCAAGAGACCCAGTACTTC,CATSDLQATQETQYF
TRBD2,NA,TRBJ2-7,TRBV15,TGTGCCACCAGCAGCTCCCGACTAGCGGGAGGATTCGCCTACGAGCAGTACTTC,CATSSSRLAGGFAYEQYF
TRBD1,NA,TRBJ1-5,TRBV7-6,TGTGCCAGCAGCTTAGAGACAGGGGGAACTTATAGCAATCAGCCCCAGCATTTT,CASSLETGGTYSNQPQHF
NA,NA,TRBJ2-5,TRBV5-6,TGTGCCAGCAGCTTGGTTTCCCTAGTCCAAGAGACCCAGTACTTC,CASSLVSLVQETQYF
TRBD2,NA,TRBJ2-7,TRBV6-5,TGTGCCAGCAGTTACGGGACTAGCGGGGGAGACGAGCAGTACTTC,CASSYGTSGGDEQYF
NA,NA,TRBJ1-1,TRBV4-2,TGTGCCAGCAGCCAAGGACAAGTAGGGAACACTGAAGCTTTCTTT,CASSQGQVGNTEAFF
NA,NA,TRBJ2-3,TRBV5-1,TGCGCCAGCAGCAACGGACAGACTAGCACAGATACGCAGTATTTT,CASSNGQTSTDTQYF
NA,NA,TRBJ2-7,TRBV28,TGTGCCAGCAGACACGGGACTCCCCCGGTGGAGCAGTACTTC,CASRHGTPPVEQYF
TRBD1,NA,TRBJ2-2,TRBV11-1,TGTGCCAGCAGCTTATCGGGACAGGGCACCGGGGAGCTGTTTTTT,CASSLSGQGTGELFF
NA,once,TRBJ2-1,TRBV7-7,TGTGCTAGCAGCTTAGGGGGCTACAGCGGGGGTGAGCAGTTCTTC,CASSLGGYSGGEQFF
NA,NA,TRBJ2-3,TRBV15,TGTGCCACCATCCGCGCCGGGATGGGGGATACGCAGTATTTT,CATIRAGMGDTQYF
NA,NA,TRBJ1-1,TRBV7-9,TGTGCCAGCAGCTTAGAGGTGGGCGGGACTGACACTGAAGCTTTCTTT,CASSLEVGGTDTEAFF
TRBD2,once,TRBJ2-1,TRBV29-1,TGCAGCGTTGAAAAAACCGGTCTAGCGGGAGTCGACAATGAGCAGTTCTTC,CSVEKTGLAGVDNEQFF
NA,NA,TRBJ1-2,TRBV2,TGTGCCAGCAGTGACAGGGGCTATGGCTACACCTTC,CASSDRGYGYTF
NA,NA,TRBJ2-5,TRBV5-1,TGCGCCAGCAGCTTGGAGGACAATCAAGAGACCCAGTACTTC,CASSLEDNQETQYF
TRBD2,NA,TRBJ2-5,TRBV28,TGTGCCAGCAGCCCCCTTAGCGGGAGCGGAGAGACCCAGTACTTC,CASSPLSGSGETQYF
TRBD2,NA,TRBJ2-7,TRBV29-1,TGCAGCGTTTTTTCCCCAGGGTCGGGTTCGGGCGGGAGCACCCAGCGGGCCTACGAGCAGTACTTC,CSVFSPGSGSGGSTQRAYEQYF
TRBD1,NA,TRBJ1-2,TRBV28,TGTGCCAGCAGTTCCCTGACAGGGGACTACTATGGCTACACCTTC,CASSSLTGDYYGYTF
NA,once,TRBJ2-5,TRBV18,TGTGCCAGCTCACGAAAACCCGGACTCCACCAAGAGACCCAGTACTTC,CASSRKPGLHQETQYF